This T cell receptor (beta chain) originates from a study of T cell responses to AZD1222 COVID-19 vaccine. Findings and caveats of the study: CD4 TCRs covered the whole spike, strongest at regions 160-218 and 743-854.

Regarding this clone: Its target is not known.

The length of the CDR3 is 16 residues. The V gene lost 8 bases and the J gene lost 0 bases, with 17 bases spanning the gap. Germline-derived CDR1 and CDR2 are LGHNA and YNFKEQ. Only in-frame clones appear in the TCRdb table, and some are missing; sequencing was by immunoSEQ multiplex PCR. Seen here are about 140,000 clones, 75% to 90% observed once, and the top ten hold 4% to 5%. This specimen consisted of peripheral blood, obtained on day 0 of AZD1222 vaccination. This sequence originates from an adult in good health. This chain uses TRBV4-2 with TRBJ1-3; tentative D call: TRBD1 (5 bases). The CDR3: CASGGVRANSGNTIYF. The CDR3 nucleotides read TGTGCCAGCGGGGGGGTACGCGCGAACTCTGGAAACACCATATATTTT.